This TCR beta chain comes out of a study of cytomegalovirus exposure and HLA in healthy donors. The study's findings and limits: Earlier results showed most TCR beta V segments being productive about 87% or about 30% of the time. The study recorded 160 or so TCR beta chains that were cytomegalovirus-associated. A later analysis found most CMV-associated TCR beta chains apparently HLA-restricted.

PCR involved 60 Vbeta and 13 Jbeta primers. Sequencing was performed with immunoSEQ multiplex PCR; in TCRdb, only in-frame clones are kept and a portion is missing. The sample records about 180,000 clones, roughly 75% being singletons. Remarks on this clone: Its antigen remains unknown.

The sample comprised PBMCs. The sequence derives from a woman in her 50s in good health and CMV-seropositive.

CDR3 nucleotides: TGTGCCAGCGCCCGGGGACAGATCCTTTCGGGGCAGTACTTC. Translated: CASARGQILSGQYF. The J gene is TRBJ2-7, the V gene TRBV2; TRBD1 agrees at 7 bases. V shed 8 bases and J 9 bases; nucleotides not matched to a gene: 16. The germline CDR1 and CDR2 sequences are SNHLY and FYNNEI. This CDR3 has 14 amino acids.